The 31 T cell receptor beta chains below were found in one sample sequenced in a study of CD4 T cells in relation to SARS-CoV-2 and coronaviruses. Profiling relied on immunoSEQ multiplex PCR, and the TCRdb table lists in-frame clones only, not all of them. Of roughly 10,000 clones detected, 65% to 75% appear once; the ten largest clones hold over 15%. These receptors have no known antigen. The unexposed donors gave CD4+ T cells in about 2011-2019, prior to COVID-19. Isolation of CD4+ T cells took place after around eleven days in culture. The sample taken for sequencing was CD4+ T cells from PBMCs, cultured in vitro. These receptors were taken from a human donor in good health.

In its sample, this clone was seen once. The CDR3 DNA sequence: TGCGCCAGCAGCTTGGCTGGACAGGGGGGATACAATGAGCAGTTCTTC. It translates to CASSLAGQGGYNEQFF. The J gene is TRBJ2-1, the V gene TRBV5-1; 10 positions agree with TRBD1. The CDR3 sequence is 16 residues long. Trimming took 0 bases from V and 4 from J; bases not matched to a gene: 4. The germline gives CDR1 SGHRS, CDR2 YFSETQ.

This clone occurred a few times. The rearrangement links TRBV11-3 to TRBJ2-7, with TRBD2 matching over 11 bases. J was trimmed by 0 bases and V by 4 bases; bases with no gene match: 14. The CDR3 runs to 19 residues. The germline V gene has CDR1 SGHNT and CDR2 YENEEA. This CDR3 reads CASSSSTSGKDGSSYEQYF. The DNA of the CDR3 is TGTGCCAGCAGCTCCTCGACTAGCGGGAAGGATGGGAGCTCCTACGAGCAGTACTTC.

This sequence joins TRBV19 and TRBJ1-4; 8 nucleotides align to TRBD1. In germline, CDR1 is LNHDA, CDR2 SQIVND (reference sequence). The CDR3 loop spans 15 amino acids. Unmatched junction bases numbered 3, after V lost 1 base and J lost 5 bases. CDR3 sequence (DNA): TGTGCCAGTAGTATAGGGACAGGGATAAATGAAAAACTGTTTTTT. Protein: CASSIGTGINEKLFF. Complete variable domain (other parts from reference TRBV19 and TRBJ1-4): DGGITQSPKYLFRKEGQNVTLSCEQNLNHDAMYWYRQDPGQGLRLIYYSQIVNDFQKGDIAEGYSVSREKKESFPLTVTSAQKNPTAFYLCASSIGTGINEKLFFGSGTQLSVL.

The rearrangement uses TRBV7-2 and TRBJ1-5, with 7 bases identical to TRBD1. Per the germline V gene, CDR1 is SGHTA and CDR2 is FQGNSA. The trim removed 1 base at V and 10 bases at J, leaving 4 bases unmatched. The CDR3 extends over 13 amino acids. The CDR3 loop is CASSLGQGGPQHF. The CDR3 nucleotides read TGTGCCAGCAGCTTAGGACAGGGTGGCCCCCAGCATTTT.

This chain links TRBV19 with TRBJ1-2; D might be TRBD1 (5 bases). Deletions cut 5 bases from V and 4 bases from J, with 14 bases between. The length of the CDR3 is 14 residues. Per the germline V gene, CDR1 is LNHDA and CDR2 is SQIVND (reference sequence). In nucleotides, the CDR3 is TGTGCCAGTAGTGCCTCAGGGTGGACCTATGGCTACACCTTC. Its translation: CASSASGWTYGYTF.

The chain's CDR3 is CASTDSRTDTQYF. CDR3 DNA: TGTGCCAGCACTGACTCCCGCACAGATACGCAGTATTTT. This chain links TRBV5-4 with TRBJ2-3; D unresolved. The V gene's germline CDR1 is SGHNT and CDR2 YYREEE (reference sequence). The germline V and J ends were trimmed by 6 bases and 1 base, with 9 bases remaining between them. This CDR3 contains 13 residues.

J is TRBJ2-6 and V is TRBV19; tentatively, D is TRBD1 (5 bases). Germline CDR1 is LNHDA and CDR2 is SQIVND (reference sequence). V was trimmed by 4 bases and J by 4 bases, leaving 11 bases between them. The CDR3 extends over 15 amino acids. Written as DNA, the CDR3 is TGTGCCAGTAGTAAAGACAGTGCGGGGGCCAACGTCCTGACTTTC. Amino acid sequence: CASSKDSAGANVLTF.

CDR3 region: CASNGGPRNEQFF. CDR3 nucleotides: TGTGCCAGTAATGGTGGGCCCCGCAATGAGCAGTTCTTC. This chain uses TRBV19 with TRBJ2-1; D is unresolved. V shed 7 bases and J shed 6 bases, with 13 bases lying between them. CDR3 length: 13 residues. CDR1 is LNHDA and CDR2 is SQIVND in the germline V gene (reference sequence).

The chain combines TRBV5-6 with TRBJ1-4; 8 nucleotides agree with TRBD1. The CDR3 extends over 14 amino acids. The V gene's germline CDR1 is SGHDT and CDR2 YYEEEE. Unmatched junction bases numbered 2, after V lost 3 bases and J lost 4 bases. As DNA, the CDR3 is TGTGCCAGCAGCTGGGACAGGAGTAATGAAAAACTGTTTTTT. This codes for CASSWDRSNEKLFF.

V is TRBV29-1 and J is TRBJ2-3; D unclear. V was trimmed by 5 bases and J by 3 bases, leaving 15 bases between them. Looked up from germline, CDR1 is SQVTM and CDR2 is ANQGSEA. The CDR3 runs 14 residues. The CDR3 DNA follows: TGCAGCGTTCTCACTGTGGGCGAAACAGATACGCAGTATTTT. Amino acid sequence: CSVLTVGETDTQYF.

The chain uses TRBV30 and TRBJ2-2; D may be TRBD1 or TRBD2 (5 bases each). Germline lookup yields CDR1 GTSNPN and CDR2 SVGIG (reference sequence). This CDR3 comprises 13 residues. Trimming removed 8 bases at V and 3 bases at J, with 13 bases between. The CDR3 sequence: CAGGGGYTGELFF. The CDR3, as DNA: TGTGCCGGAGGTGGGGGATACACCGGGGAGCTGTTTTTT.

The chain couples TRBV5-4 to TRBJ2-1; 8 bases agree with TRBD2. Germline lookup yields CDR1 SGHNT and CDR2 YYREEE (reference sequence). The CDR3 sequence is 15 residues long. With V trimmed by 3 bases and J by 2 bases, 4 bases remained unmatched. For the CDR3, the DNA is TGTGCCAGCAGCTCCGGGACTAGTACCTACAATGAGCAGTTCTTC. Its protein product is CASSSGTSTYNEQFF.

This sequence joins TRBV6-1 and TRBJ2-1, with 9 bases lining up with TRBD2. V gave up 2 bases and J gave up 7 bases; unmatched junction bases: 9. Germline V lookup: CDR1 MNHNS, CDR2 SASEGT. This CDR3 contains 16 residues. CDR3 loop: CASSESVAGVNNEQFF. In nucleotides, the CDR3 is TGTGCCAGCAGTGAATCAGTAGCGGGAGTTAATAATGAGCAGTTCTTC.

CDR3 region: CASYRVVYEQYF. For the CDR3, the DNA is TGTGCCAGTTACCGCGTAGTCTACGAGCAGTACTTC. The genes are TRBV6-5 and TRBJ2-7; D not resolved. The CDR3 has 12 residues. Trimming removed 9 bases at V and 3 bases at J, with 12 bases between. CDR1 MNHEY and CDR2 SVGAGI come from the germline V gene.

The chain uses TRBV5-1 and TRBJ2-2; perhaps TRBD2 as D (6 bases). The CDR3 covers 16 residues. The V end lost 0 bases, the J end lost 4 bases, and 13 bases lay between the germline ends. The germline CDR1 and CDR2 sequences are SGHRS and YFSETQ. In DNA, the CDR3 is TGCGCCAGCAGCTTGGATCAGCAACTAGCCACCGGGGAGCTGTTTTTT. This sequence encodes CASSLDQQLATGELFF.

The chain links TRBV5-8 to TRBJ2-5; 14 bases fit TRBD2. V lost 4 bases to trimming and J lost 4 bases; unmatched junction nucleotides: 12. The CDR3 loop spans 18 amino acids. Looked up from germline, CDR1 is SGHTS and CDR2 is YDEGEE. In DNA, the CDR3 is TGTGCCAGCAGCCGTGGGGAGTCCGGACTAGCGGGAGGAGAGACCCAGTACTTC. As protein: CASSRGESGLAGGETQYF.

This clone occurred a few times. The chain is built from TRBV7-9 and TRBJ2-7; D is unresolved. CDR3 length equals 12 residues. CDR1 is SEHNR and CDR2 is FQNEAQ in the germline V gene (reference sequence). V lost 1 base to trimming and J lost 5 bases, with 6 bases between them. The CDR3 DNA reads as TGTGCCAGCAGCTTAGATCAGCACGAGCAGTACTTC. It is translated as CASSLDQHEQYF.

This clone showed up just once. The CDR3, as DNA: TGCAGCGTTGACGAGGGGGGGGTCTCGGAGACCCAGTACTTC. Translated, it gives CSVDEGGVSETQYF. The chain has TRBV29-1 and TRBJ2-5; a possible D gene is TRBD2 (7 bases). Trimming shortened V by 3 bases and J by 5 bases, and 16 bases separated the two germline ends. This CDR3 contains 14 residues. Germline assignment: CDR1 SQVTM and CDR2 ANQGSEA.

This clone was seen once. V gene TRBV9 combines with J gene TRBJ1-2; 8 bases are shared with TRBD1. The CDR3 length is 14 residues. The trim removed 3 bases at V and 8 bases at J, leaving 9 bases unmatched. Looked up from germline, CDR1 is SGDLS and CDR2 is YYNGEE. CDR3 loop: CASSAGQGARGYTF. Written as DNA, the CDR3 is TGTGCCAGCAGCGCCGGACAGGGCGCACGGGGCTACACCTTC.

This clone came up a few times. The chain carries TRBV11-2 and TRBJ2-7; TRBD2 is a possible D gene (6 bases). Germline V gene data show CDR1 as SGHAT and CDR2 as FQNNGV. Trimming stripped 5 bases from V and 7 bases from J, with 24 bases between. The CDR3 runs 16 residues. CDR3 in amino acids: CASSLTDGPAGLEQYF. In DNA form, the CDR3 reads TGTGCCAGCAGCCTCACGGACGGACCTGCGGGGTTAGAGCAGTACTTC. The full variable domain, completed using reference TRBV11-2 and TRBJ2-7, is EAGVAQSPRYKIIEKRQSVAFWCNPISGHATLYWYQQILGQGPKLLIQFQNNGVVDDSQLPKDRFSAERLKGVDSTLKIQPAKLEDSAVYLCASSLTDGPAGLEQYFGPGTRLTVT.

The chain recombines TRBV7-9 with TRBJ1-2; perhaps TRBD1 as D (5 bases). Germline assignment: CDR1 SEHNR and CDR2 FQNEAQ (reference sequence). The CDR3 covers 13 residues. The V gene lost 8 bases and the J gene lost 4 bases, with 14 bases spanning the gap. The CDR3: CASSSGEGYGYTF. The CDR3 DNA follows: TGTGCCAGCTCCTCGGGGGAAGGCTATGGCTACACCTTC.

This clone was seen a handful of times. This chain uses TRBV11-2 with TRBJ2-2; 10 nucleotides line up with TRBD2. CDR1 is SGHAT and CDR2 is FQNNGV in the germline V gene. V lost 7 bases, J lost 2 bases, and 7 bases stayed unmatched. CDR3 length equals 16 residues. The CDR3 nucleotides are TGTGCCAGCACCCAAAGGACTAGCGGAAACACCGGGGAGCTGTTTTTT. This codes for CASTQRTSGNTGELFF.

This chain joins TRBV6-5 and TRBJ2-5, with 8 bases matching TRBD2. The CDR3 sequence is 14 residues long. Germline trimming cut 10 bases from V and 3 bases from J; bases unmatched to any gene: 10. CDR1 and CDR2 from the germline V gene are MNHEY and SVGAGI. The CDR3 DNA reads TGTGCCACCGGGGGACTAGTCGGGGAAGAGACCCAGTACTTC. Translated, it gives CATGGLVGEETQYF.

This sequence joins TRBV6-5 and TRBJ1-5; 10 nucleotides match TRBD1. This CDR3 region has 15 residues. After removal of 6 bases from V and 2 bases from J, the junction contained 4 bases not matched to a gene. Germline V lookup: CDR1 MNHEY, CDR2 SVGAGI. CDR3 DNA: TGTGCCAGCAGGCAGGACAGGGGGGGCAATCAGCCCCAGCATTTT. This encodes CASRQDRGGNQPQHF.

V and J are TRBV10-3 and TRBJ2-7; D remains ambiguous. The V and J ends lost 9 bases and 2 bases respectively, with 11 bases between them. Germline CDR1 and CDR2: ENHRY and SYGVKD. The CDR3 spans 12 residues. Here the CDR3 DNA reads TGTGCCATAGCAGCGAATACCTACGAGCAGTACTTC. Its translation is CAIAANTYEQYF.

The CDR3 loop is CASSTQAGNQPQHF. The CDR3 bases are TGTGCCAGCAGCACGCAGGCCGGCAATCAGCCCCAGCATTTT. The rearrangement uses TRBV11-2 and TRBJ1-5, with D uncertain. V was cut by 5 bases and J by 2 bases, with 10 bases left in between. The CDR3 spans 14 residues. In germline, CDR1 is SGHAT, CDR2 FQNNGV. Combining the CDR3 with reference TRBV11-2 and TRBJ1-5 gives the whole variable domain EAGVAQSPRYKIIEKRQSVAFWCNPISGHATLYWYQQILGQGPKLLIQFQNNGVVDDSQLPKDRFSAERLKGVDSTLKIQPAKLEDSAVYLCASSTQAGNQPQHFGDGTRLSIL.

The chain recombines TRBV3-1 (or the pseudogene TRBV3-2) with TRBJ1-2, with D possibly matching TRBD1 (6 bases). Germline V gene lookup returns CDR1 LGHDT and CDR2 YNNKEL (reference sequence). V lost 2 bases, J lost 5 bases, and 9 bases lay in between. The CDR3 loop spans 13 amino acids. The CDR3 spells CASSQPGQYGYTF. The DNA of the CDR3 is TGTGCCAGCAGCCAACCAGGACAGTATGGCTACACCTTC.

The chain is built from TRBV6-5 and TRBJ1-2; D gene uncertain. This CDR3 spans 15 amino acids. Germline CDR1 is MNHEY and CDR2 is SVGAGI. Trimming cost V 6 bases and J 5 bases, with 19 bases left between them. CDR3 sequence: CASRQLQDREYGYTF. The CDR3 bases are TGTGCCAGCAGGCAACTTCAGGACCGAGAGTATGGCTACACCTTC.

This clone has just a few counts. This sequence joins TRBV6-5 and TRBJ1-1; no definite D call. The CDR3 sequence is 14 residues long. Germline loops: CDR1 MNHEY, CDR2 SVGAGI. The ends were cut back, 6 bases at V and 3 bases at J, with 14 bases in the middle. The CDR3 DNA reads as TGTGCCAGCAGAAAGGTTAATTATTACACTGAAGCTTTCTTT. Its translation is CASRKVNYYTEAFF.

The chain has TRBV6-2 or TRBV6-3 and TRBJ2-1; TRBD1 aligns across 11 bases. Germline CDR1 is MNHEY and CDR2 is SVGEGT. The CDR3 is 16 residues long. The V and J ends lost 4 bases and 3 bases, in that order; junction bases with no gene match: 5. The CDR3 spells CASSSTGQGVYNEQFF. As DNA, the CDR3 is TGTGCCAGCAGTTCAACGGGACAGGGGGTCTACAATGAGCAGTTCTTC.

The chain recombines TRBV5-4 with TRBJ1-2; 7 positions match TRBD1. J gave up 3 bases and V 4 bases, and 9 bases lay outside the gene matches. CDR3 length equals 15 residues. Germline V gene sequence: CDR1 SGHNT, CDR2 YYREEE (reference sequence). The CDR3 DNA reads as TGTGCCAGCAGCATTAGACAGGGAGTTGACTATGGCTACACCTTC. Protein product: CASSIRQGVDYGYTF.